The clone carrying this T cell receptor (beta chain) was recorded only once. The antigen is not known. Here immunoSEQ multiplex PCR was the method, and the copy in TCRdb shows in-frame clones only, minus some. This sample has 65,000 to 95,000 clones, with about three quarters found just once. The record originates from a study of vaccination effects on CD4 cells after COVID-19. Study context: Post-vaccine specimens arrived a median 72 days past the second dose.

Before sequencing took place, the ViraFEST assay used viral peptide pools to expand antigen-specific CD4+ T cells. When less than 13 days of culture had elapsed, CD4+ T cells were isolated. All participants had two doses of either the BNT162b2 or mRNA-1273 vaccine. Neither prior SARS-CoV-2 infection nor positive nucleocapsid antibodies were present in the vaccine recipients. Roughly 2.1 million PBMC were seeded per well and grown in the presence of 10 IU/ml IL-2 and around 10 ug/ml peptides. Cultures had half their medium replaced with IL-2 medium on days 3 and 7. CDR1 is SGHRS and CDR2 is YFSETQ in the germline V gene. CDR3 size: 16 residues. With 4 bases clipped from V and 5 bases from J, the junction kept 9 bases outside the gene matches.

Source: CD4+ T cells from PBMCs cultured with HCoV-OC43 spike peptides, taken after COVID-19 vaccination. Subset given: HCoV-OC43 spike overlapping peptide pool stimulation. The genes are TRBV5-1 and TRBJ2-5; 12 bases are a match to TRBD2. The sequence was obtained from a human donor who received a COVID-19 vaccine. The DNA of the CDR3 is TGCGCCAGCAGCGCCACTAGCGGGGGGAGCGTGGAGACCCAGTACTTC. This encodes CASSATSGGSVETQYF.